The next 21 T cell receptor beta chains were all read from a single sample in a study of T-cell reconstitution after alpha-beta-depleted transplantation in children. Using unique molecular identifiers, the investigators prepared the TCRbeta library. MiXCR, applied by TCRdb to the PCR reads, yields one record per CDR3 protein. Altogether 330,000 or so distinct CDR3 sequences are present, around 10% being singletons, with the ten largest covering approximately 2.3%. The sample consisted of PBMCs from the stem cell graft donor, taken from the stem cell graft. The receptors were gathered from a human donor who donated a stem cell graft to a child with acute lymphoblastic leukemia.

The V call is TRBV6-5, the J call TRBJ2-2; TRBD2 agrees at 9 bases. Losses at the gene ends were 2 bases for V and 7 bases for J; bases not matched to a gene: 5. There are 15 residues in the CDR3. Germline values: CDR1 MNHEY, CDR2 SVGAGI. The chain's CDR3 is CASSYRAGGIGELFF. DNA for the CDR3: TGTGCCAGCAGTTACAGGGCGGGAGGGATCGGGGAGCTGTTTTTT.

V gene TRBV7-2 combines with J gene TRBJ2-7; D is tentatively TRBD1 or TRBD2 (7 bases each). Per germline, CDR1 SGHTA and CDR2 FQGNSA. Between the trimmed V and J ends, which lost 3 bases and 5 bases, there was a span of 17 bases. The CDR3 contains 15 residues. CDR3 nucleotide sequence: TGTGCCAGCAGCTTTGGGAGGGGGCGCATCGACGAGCAGTACTTC. It is translated as CASSFGRGRIDEQYF.

A note on this clonotype: Germline and junction disagree at one end, which may indicate a read error. The J gene is TRBJ2-5, the V gene TRBV20-1; no clear D gene. Germline V CDR1 and CDR2: DFQATT, SNEGSKA (reference sequence). The CDR3 spans 16 residues. This CDR3 is CCARIPFRAKGETQYF. The CDR3 nucleotides are TGCTGTGCCAGAATACCCTTCCGGGCCAAAGGGGAGACCCAGTACTTC.

This clonotype turned up a few times. The chain joins TRBV7-2 to TRBJ2-3; no firm D call. Between the trimmed V and J ends, which lost 3 bases and 3 bases, there was a span of 13 bases. This CDR3 is built from 15 residues. CDR1 and CDR2 from the germline V gene are SGHTA and FQGNSA. In nucleotides, the CDR3 is TGTGCCAGCAGCTTTAGGGTATCCGAGACAGATACGCAGTATTTT. The encoded protein is CASSFRVSETDTQYF.

This clonotype was counted at least ten times. The chain is built from TRBV7-9 and TRBJ1-3; D remains unclear. Deletions cut 1 base from V and 4 bases from J, with 2 bases between. This CDR3 contains 12 residues. CDR1 is SEHNR, CDR2 FQNEAQ, per germline (reference sequence). CDR3 loop: CASSLVGNTIYF. CDR3 DNA sequence: TGTGCCAGCAGCTTAGTCGGAAACACCATATATTTT.

This clonotype came up many times. The chain has TRBV29-1 and TRBJ2-2; D tentatively fits TRBD1 or TRBD2 (5 bases each). Trimming cost V 6 bases and J 0 bases, with 11 bases left between them. The CDR3 totals 14 residues. The germline gives CDR1 SQVTM, CDR2 ANQGSEA. CDR3 sequence: CSVGVAPNTGELFF. CDR3 bases: TGCAGCGTGGGGGTAGCGCCGAACACCGGGGAGCTGTTTTTT.

The V gene is TRBV3-1, the J gene TRBJ2-1; the match to TRBD2 covers 12 bases. V gave up 5 bases and J gave up 2 bases; unmatched junction bases: 4. The CDR3 covers 16 residues. Germline values: CDR1 LGHDT, CDR2 YNNKEL (reference sequence). CDR3 bases: TGTGCCAGCAGCTCACGGACTAGCGGGACCTACAATGAGCAGTTCTTC. Translation: CASSSRTSGTYNEQFF.

Ten or more counts support this clonotype. This chain links TRBV27 with TRBJ2-7; TRBD1 matches at 9 bases. CDR1 and CDR2 from the germline V gene are MNHEY and SMNVEV (reference sequence). The ends lost 5 bases at V and 1 base at J; junction bases unmatched: 9. CDR3 length: 16 amino acids. CDR3 nucleotide sequence: TGTGCCAGCAGTCAAACATCCGGGACAGGGTCCTACGAGCAGTACTTC. Amino acids: CASSQTSGTGSYEQYF.

The chain combines TRBV4-1 with TRBJ2-1, with 8 bases matching TRBD2. V lost 1 base, J lost 10 bases, and 9 bases stayed unmatched. Germline-derived CDR1 and CDR2 are MGHRA and YSYEKL. This CDR3 is built from 15 residues. CDR3 region: CASSQVPTSAGEQFF. In DNA, the CDR3 is TGCGCCAGCAGCCAAGTCCCGACTAGCGCGGGGGAGCAGTTCTTC.

This clonotype has a handful of counts. This chain connects TRBV29-1 to TRBJ2-3; D remains unclear. CDR1 and CDR2 from the germline V gene are SQVTM and ANQGSEA. This CDR3 region has 15 residues. The germline V and J ends were trimmed by 4 bases and 1 base, with 15 bases remaining between them. CDR3 nucleotides: TGCAGCGTTGCGGAGAGTGGTCTGCGCACAGATACGCAGTATTTT. It specifies CSVAESGLRTDTQYF.

This clonotype was observed many times. V gene TRBV20-1 combines with J gene TRBJ2-1; no definite D call. V was cut by 6 bases and J by 1 base, with 13 bases left in between. The CDR3 loop spans 14 amino acids. From germline, CDR1 is DFQATT and CDR2 SNEGSKA (reference sequence). CDR3 loop: CSANDGRSYNEQFF. The DNA of the CDR3 is TGCAGTGCGAACGACGGAAGATCCTACAATGAGCAGTTCTTC.

V usage is TRBV7-9 and J usage is TRBJ2-5; D possibly matches TRBD1 or TRBD2 (5 bases each). The CDR3 is 11 residues long. Trimming took 4 bases from V and 7 from J, leaving 7 bases between them. CDR1 is SEHNR and CDR2 is FQNEAQ in the germline V gene (reference sequence). The CDR3 nucleotides are TGTGCCAGCAGCTCCGGGGCGACCCAGTACTTC. The encoded protein is CASSSGATQYF.

V and J are TRBV5-1 and TRBJ2-1; D possibly uses TRBD1 or TRBD2 (6 bases each). Per germline, CDR1 SGHRS and CDR2 YFSETQ. The CDR3 has 13 residues. The V and J ends lost 6 bases and 12 bases respectively, with 19 bases between them. The CDR3 DNA follows: TGCGCCAGCAACTCTAGGGGGGATACGGTGCAGTTCTTC. This gives the protein CASNSRGDTVQFF.

This clonotype was detected many times. V is TRBV28 and J is TRBJ2-5, with 7 positions matching TRBD2. There are 14 residues in the CDR3. Germline V gene data show CDR1 as MDHEN and CDR2 as SYDVKM. V dropped 1 base and J dropped 3; count of bases not matched to a gene: 2. The chain's CDR3 is CASSLSGREETQYF. In DNA, the CDR3 is TGTGCCAGCAGTTTATCGGGGAGGGAAGAGACCCAGTACTTC.

CDR3 DNA sequence: TGCAGTGCTAGCCCCGGGAAAAGGAATGAGCAGTTCTTC. It translates to CSASPGKRNEQFF. The chain couples TRBV20-1 to TRBJ2-1, with a weak D call TRBD2 (5 bases). V was shortened by 3 bases and J by 7 bases, with 13 bases between the two germline ends. CDR3 length equals 13 residues. The germline V gene encodes CDR1 DFQATT and CDR2 SNEGSKA (reference sequence).

This clonotype came up a few times. The gene calls are TRBV2 and TRBJ2-7; D call uncertain. From germline, CDR1 is SNHLY and CDR2 FYNNEI. V lost 5 bases, J lost 5 bases, and 4 bases lay in between. The CDR3 spans 10 residues. CDR3 bases: TGTGCCAGCAGTACCAACGAGCAGTACTTC. Translation gives CASSTNEQYF.

This sequence joins TRBV7-6 and TRBJ1-6; TRBD1 aligns across 7 bases. Germline trimming cut 2 bases from V and 13 bases from J; bases unmatched to any gene: 17. Germline CDR1 is SGHVS and CDR2 is FNYEAQ. There are 17 residues in the CDR3. The CDR3 DNA follows: TGTGCCAGCAGCTTATCCGGGACAGCATCCTCCGTGGAGCCCCTCCACTTT. It is translated as CASSLSGTASSVEPLHF.

CDR3 nucleotides: TGCGCCAGCAGCCAAAGCGCCGCGACAGGGGGGGTAAAACTGTTTTTT. Protein: CASSQSAATGGVKLFF. The chain uses TRBV4-1 and TRBJ1-4, with 9 bases fitting TRBD1. Germline CDR1 is MGHRA and CDR2 is YSYEKL. Unmatched junction bases numbered 11, after V lost 2 bases and J lost 10 bases. This CDR3 is built from 16 residues.

This clonotype was found many times. The rearrangement uses TRBV2 and TRBJ2-3; D not certain. There are 15 residues in the CDR3. Trimming stripped 6 bases from V and 0 bases from J, with 13 bases between. In germline, CDR1 is SNHLY, CDR2 FYNNEI. CDR3 loop: CASRVPGSSTDTQYF. CDR3 coding DNA: TGTGCCAGCAGGGTCCCAGGATCTAGCACAGATACGCAGTATTTT.

CDR3: CASSLGGRGHQPQHF. DNA of the CDR3: TGTGCCAGCAGCTTAGGTGGCAGGGGCCATCAGCCCCAGCATTTT. This chain uses TRBV7-9 with TRBJ1-5, with D maybe TRBD1 (6 bases). The length of the CDR3 is 15 residues. Per the germline V gene, CDR1 is SEHNR and CDR2 is FQNEAQ (reference sequence). V lost 1 base, J lost 5 bases, and 12 bases lay in between.

The gene calls are TRBV20-1 and TRBJ2-7; TRBD1 might be the D (6 bases). This CDR3 is built from 13 residues. The germline V gene has CDR1 DFQATT and CDR2 SNEGSKA (reference sequence). The V end lost 4 bases, the J end lost 7 bases, and 17 bases lay between the germline ends. Written as DNA, the CDR3 is TGCAGTGCTACCCCGACAGGCCTCAGGGAGCAGTACTTC. It translates to CSATPTGLREQYF.